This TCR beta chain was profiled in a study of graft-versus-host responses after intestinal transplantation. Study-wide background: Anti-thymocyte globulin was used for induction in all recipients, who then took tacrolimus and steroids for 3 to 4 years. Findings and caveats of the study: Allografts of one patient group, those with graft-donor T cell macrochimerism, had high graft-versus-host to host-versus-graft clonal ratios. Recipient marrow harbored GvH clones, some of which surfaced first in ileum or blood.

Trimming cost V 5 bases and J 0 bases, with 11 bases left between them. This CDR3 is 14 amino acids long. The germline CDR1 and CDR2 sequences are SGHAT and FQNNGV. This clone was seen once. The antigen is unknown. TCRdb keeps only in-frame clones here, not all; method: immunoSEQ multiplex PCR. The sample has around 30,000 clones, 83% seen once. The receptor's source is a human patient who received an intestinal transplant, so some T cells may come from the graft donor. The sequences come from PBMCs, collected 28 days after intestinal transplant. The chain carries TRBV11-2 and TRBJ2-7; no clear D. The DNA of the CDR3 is TGTGCCAGCAGCATGGACGTTTTCTCCTACGAGCAGTACTTC. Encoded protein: CASSMDVFSYEQYF.